What follows are 2 T cell receptor beta chains derived from one specimen sequenced in a study of blood T cell repertoires in COVID-19. Using immunoSEQ multiplex PCR, the repertoire was profiled, and TCRdb retains in-frame clones only, with some absent. The data contain 250,000 to 350,000 clones, approximately 88% of them singletons. The sample was peripheral blood. These receptors came from a human donor with COVID-19, enrolled during active disease. The donor label of this sample is uncertain.

The chain uses TRBV15 and TRBJ1-1; possibly TRBD1 for D (5 bases). Germline CDR1 and CDR2: LNHNV and YYDKDF (reference sequence). V was clipped by 3 bases and J by 6 bases, with 11 bases between them. This CDR3 spans 13 amino acids. CDR3 loop: CATSRGGTSEAFF. CDR3 coding DNA: TGTGCCACCAGCAGGGGGGGGACGTCTGAAGCTTTCTTT.

About this clone: The junction and the germline gene differ at one end; a read error may be behind it. This chain joins TRBV7-7 and TRBJ2-7; possibly TRBD2 for D (5 bases). Germline V CDR1 and CDR2: SSHAT, FNYEAQ (reference sequence). CDR3 length equals 15 residues. The DNA of the CDR3 is TGTGCTAGCAGGACGTCGGAAGCGACTACCTACGAGCAGTACTTC. It encodes CASRTSEATTYEQYF.